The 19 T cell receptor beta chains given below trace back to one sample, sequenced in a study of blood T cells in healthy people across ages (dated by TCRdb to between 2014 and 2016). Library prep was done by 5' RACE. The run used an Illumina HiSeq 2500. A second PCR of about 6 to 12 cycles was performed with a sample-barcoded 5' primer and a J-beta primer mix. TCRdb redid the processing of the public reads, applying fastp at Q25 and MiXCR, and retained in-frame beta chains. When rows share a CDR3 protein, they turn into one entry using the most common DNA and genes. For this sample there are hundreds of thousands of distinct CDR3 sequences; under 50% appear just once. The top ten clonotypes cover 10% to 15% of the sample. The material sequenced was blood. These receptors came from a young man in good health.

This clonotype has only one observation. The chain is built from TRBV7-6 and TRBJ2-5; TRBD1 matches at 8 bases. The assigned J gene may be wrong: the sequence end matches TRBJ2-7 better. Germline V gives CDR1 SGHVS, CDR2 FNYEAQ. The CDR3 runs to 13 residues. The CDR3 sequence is CASSNGQGHEQYF. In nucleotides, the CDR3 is TGTGCCAGCAGTAACGGACAGGGCCACGAGCAGTACTTC.

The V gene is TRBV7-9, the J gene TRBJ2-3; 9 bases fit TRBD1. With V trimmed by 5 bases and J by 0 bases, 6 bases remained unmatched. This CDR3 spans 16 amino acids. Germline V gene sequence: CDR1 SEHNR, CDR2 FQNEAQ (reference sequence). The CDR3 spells CASSRRTGASTDTQYF. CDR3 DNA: TGTGCCAGCAGCCGTAGGACAGGGGCTAGCACAGATACGCAGTATTTT.

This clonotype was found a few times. The CDR3 nucleotides read TGCAGTGCTAGGGACGGGGGAGACTACACCTTC. This translates into CSARDGGDYTF. V usage is TRBV20-1 and J usage is TRBJ1-2, with D tentatively TRBD1 (5 bases). Germline-derived CDR1 and CDR2 are DFQATT and SNEGSKA (reference sequence). This CDR3 spans 11 amino acids. V lost 3 bases and J lost 10, with 12 bases in between.

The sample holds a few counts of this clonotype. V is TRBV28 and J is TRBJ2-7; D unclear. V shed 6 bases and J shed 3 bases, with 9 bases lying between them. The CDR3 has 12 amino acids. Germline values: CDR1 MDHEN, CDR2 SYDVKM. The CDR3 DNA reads TGTGCCAGCAGGGGCAGCTACTACGAGCAGTACTTC. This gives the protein CASRGSYYEQYF.

Written as DNA, the CDR3 is TGTGCCAGCAGCCAGTTCGTGGATTCCCTAAGGGAGCAGTACTTC. This translates into CASSQFVDSLREQYF. This chain links TRBV3-1 with TRBJ2-5, with a tentative D call TRBD2 (5 bases). This CDR3 is 15 amino acids long. Trimming cost V 3 bases and J 11 bases, with 22 bases left between them. Germline loops: CDR1 LGHDT, CDR2 YNNKEL (reference sequence).

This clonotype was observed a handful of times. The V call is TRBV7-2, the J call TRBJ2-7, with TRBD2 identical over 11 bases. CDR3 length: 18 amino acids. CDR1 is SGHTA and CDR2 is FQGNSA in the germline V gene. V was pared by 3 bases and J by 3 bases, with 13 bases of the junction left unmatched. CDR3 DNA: TGTGCCAGCAGCTTTCCTAGCGGGGGGCTCGATAACCTCTACGAGCAGTACTTC. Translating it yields CASSFPSGGLDNLYEQYF.

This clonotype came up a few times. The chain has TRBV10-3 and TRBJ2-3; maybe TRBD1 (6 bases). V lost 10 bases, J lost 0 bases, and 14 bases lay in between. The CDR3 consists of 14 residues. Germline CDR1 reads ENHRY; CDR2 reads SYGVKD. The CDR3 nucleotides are TGTGCCACACAGTCCGACAGGAGCACAGATACGCAGTATTTT. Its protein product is CATQSDRSTDTQYF.

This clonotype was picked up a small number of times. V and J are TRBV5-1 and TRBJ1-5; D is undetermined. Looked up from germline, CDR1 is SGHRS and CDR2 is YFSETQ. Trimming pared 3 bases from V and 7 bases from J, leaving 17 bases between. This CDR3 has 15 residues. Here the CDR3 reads CASSSSPGLTQPQHF. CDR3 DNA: TGCGCCAGCAGCTCCAGTCCGGGCCTGACCCAGCCCCAGCATTTT.

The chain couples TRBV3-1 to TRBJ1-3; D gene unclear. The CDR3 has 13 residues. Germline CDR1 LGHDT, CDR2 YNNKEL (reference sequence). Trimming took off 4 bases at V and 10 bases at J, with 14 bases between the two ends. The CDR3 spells CASSPSQRTTIYF. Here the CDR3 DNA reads TGTGCCAGCAGCCCGTCACAGAGAACGACCATATATTTT.

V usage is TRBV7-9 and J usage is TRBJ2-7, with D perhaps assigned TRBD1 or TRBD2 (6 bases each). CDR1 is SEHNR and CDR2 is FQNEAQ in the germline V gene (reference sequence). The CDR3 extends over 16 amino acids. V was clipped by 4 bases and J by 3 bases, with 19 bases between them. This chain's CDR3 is CASSSKGGLVGYEQYF. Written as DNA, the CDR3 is TGTGCCAGCAGCTCCAAGGGGGGTCTTGTAGGCTACGAGCAGTACTTC.

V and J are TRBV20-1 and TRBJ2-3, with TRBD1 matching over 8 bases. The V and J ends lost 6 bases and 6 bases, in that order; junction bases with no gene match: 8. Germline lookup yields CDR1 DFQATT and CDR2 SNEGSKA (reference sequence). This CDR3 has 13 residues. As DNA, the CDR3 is TGCAGTGCGGGCCGGCAGGGGGCGGATACGCAGTATTTT. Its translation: CSAGRQGADTQYF.

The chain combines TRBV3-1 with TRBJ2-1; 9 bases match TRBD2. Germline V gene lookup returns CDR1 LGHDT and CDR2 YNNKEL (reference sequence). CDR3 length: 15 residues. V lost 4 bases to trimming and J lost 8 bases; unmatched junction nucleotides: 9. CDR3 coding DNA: TGTGCCAGCAGCCTGCGGGGGGGAGCCTCCCATGAGCAGTTCTTC. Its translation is CASSLRGGASHEQFF.

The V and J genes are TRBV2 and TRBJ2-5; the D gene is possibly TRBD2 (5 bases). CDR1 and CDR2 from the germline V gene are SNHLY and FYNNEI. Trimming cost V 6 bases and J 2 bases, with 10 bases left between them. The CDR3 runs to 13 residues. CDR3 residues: CASRRGLQETQYF. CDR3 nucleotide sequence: TGTGCCAGCAGGCGAGGACTTCAAGAGACCCAGTACTTC.

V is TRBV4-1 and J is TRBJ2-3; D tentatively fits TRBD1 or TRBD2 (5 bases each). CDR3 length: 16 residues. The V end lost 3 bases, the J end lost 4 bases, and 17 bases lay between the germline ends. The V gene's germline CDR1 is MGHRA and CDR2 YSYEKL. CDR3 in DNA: TGCGCCAGCAGCCAGGTCCGGGGCCAGCGGTCAGATACGCAGTATTTT. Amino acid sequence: CASSQVRGQRSDTQYF.

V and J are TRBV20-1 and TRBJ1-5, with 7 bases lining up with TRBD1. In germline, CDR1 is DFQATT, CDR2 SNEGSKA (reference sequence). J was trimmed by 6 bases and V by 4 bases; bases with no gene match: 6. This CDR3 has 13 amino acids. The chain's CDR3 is CSANRGDAQPQHF. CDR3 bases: TGCAGTGCTAACAGGGGAGACGCTCAGCCCCAGCATTTT.

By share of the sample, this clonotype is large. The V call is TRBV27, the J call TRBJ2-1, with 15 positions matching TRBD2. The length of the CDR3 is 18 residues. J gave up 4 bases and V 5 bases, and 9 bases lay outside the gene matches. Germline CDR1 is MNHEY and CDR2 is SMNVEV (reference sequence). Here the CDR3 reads CASSTTRTSGGAYNEQFF. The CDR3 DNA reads TGTGCCAGCAGTACCACCCGGACTAGCGGGGGGGCTTACAATGAGCAGTTCTTC.

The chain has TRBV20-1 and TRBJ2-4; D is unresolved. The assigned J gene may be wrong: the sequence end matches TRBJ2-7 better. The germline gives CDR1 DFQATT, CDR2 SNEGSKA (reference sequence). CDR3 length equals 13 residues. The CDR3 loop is CSARWDLRYEQYF. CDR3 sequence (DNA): TGCAGTGCTAGATGGGATTTGCGGTACGAGCAGTACTTC.

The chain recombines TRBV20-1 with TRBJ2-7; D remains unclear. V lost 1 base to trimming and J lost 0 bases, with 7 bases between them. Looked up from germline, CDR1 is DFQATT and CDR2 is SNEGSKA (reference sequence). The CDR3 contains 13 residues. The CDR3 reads CSARAPDSYEQYF. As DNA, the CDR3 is TGCAGTGCTAGAGCCCCCGACTCCTACGAGCAGTACTTC.

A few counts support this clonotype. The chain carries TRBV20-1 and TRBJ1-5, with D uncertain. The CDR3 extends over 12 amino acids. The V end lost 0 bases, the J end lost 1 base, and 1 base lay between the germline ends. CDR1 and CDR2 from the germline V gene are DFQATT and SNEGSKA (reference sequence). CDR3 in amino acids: CSARESNQPQHF. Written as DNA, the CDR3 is TGCAGTGCTAGAGAGAGCAATCAGCCCCAGCATTTT.